A selection of T cell receptor beta chains follows, all from one sample in a study of response to subunit inactivated influenza vaccine. TCRdb itself ran the RT-PCR reads through MiXCR, one entry per CDR3 protein. Here the sample spans about 520,000 distinct CDR3 sequences, 25% being singletons. The sample in question was CD4+ T cells sorted from PBMCs, obtained 5 days after vaccination. These receptors all come from a man in his fifties or sixties who received an inactivated influenza vaccine. Each CDR3 is given with its conserved first and last residue. D genes are given only for firm matches. The size of a clone is reported for some rows only, either as once, few or many, or as a class for expanded clones.

>TRBJ2-7|TRBD2|few|TRBV5-1
CASSLEGLAGIYEQYF
TGCGCCAGCAGCTTGGAGGGACTAGCGGGAATTTACGAGCAGTACTTC
>TRBJ2-5|TRBD2|few|TRBV20-1
CSARDISGGLETQYF
TGCAGTGCTAGAGATATTAGCGGGGGTTTAGAGACCCAGTACTTC
>TRBJ2-7|TRBD2|-|TRBV11-2
CASSLTSGGSSYEQYF
TGTGCCAGCAGCCTGACTAGCGGGGGCTCCTCCTACGAGCAGTACTTC
>TRBJ2-5|TRBD1|few|TRBV5-1
CASSSQGAIGPYYF
TGCGCCAGCAGCTCCCAGGGGGCTATAGGCCCTTATTACTTC
>TRBJ2-5|-|-|TRBV20-1
CSARGREVTQYF
TGCAGTGCTAGAGGCAGGGAGGTGACCCAGTACTTC
>TRBJ2-5|-|once|TRBV6-2/TRBV6-3
CASREDGIGETQYF
TGTGCCAGCAGAGAGGACGGGATAGGAGAGACCCAGTACTTC
>TRBJ2-7|-|-|TRBV27
CASSLTSPGGYEQYF
TGTGCCAGCAGCCTAACTAGCCCCGGGGGCTACGAGCAGTACTTC
>TRBJ2-7|TRBD2|many|TRBV5-6
CASSLFGGTIDEQYF
TGTGCCAGCAGTTTGTTTGGGGGGACTATCGACGAGCAGTACTTC
>TRBJ1-1|-|few|TRBV19
CASSTPRTVYTEAFF
TGTGCCAGTAGTACCCCCCGGACGGTCTACACTGAGGCTTTCTTT
>TRBJ1-1|-|-|TRBV6-5
CASSVLVNTEAFF
TGTGCCAGCAGTGTACTGGTGAACACTGAAGCTTTCTTT
>TRBJ2-3|-|-|TRBV12-3/TRBV12-4
CASSFPNRGPQYF
TGTGCCAGCAGTTTCCCGAACCGGGGTCCGCAGTATTTT
>TRBJ1-2|-|-|TRBV20-1
CSARDVGSYGYTF
TGCAGTGCTAGAGATGTCGGCAGCTATGGCTACACCTTC
>TRBJ2-3|TRBD2|-|TRBV12-3/TRBV12-4
CASSFSAGGRLEYF
TGTGCCAGCAGTTTTTCAGCGGGAGGCCGGTTGGAGTATTTT
>TRBJ1-6|-|few|TRBV4-3
CASSQASPRDSPLHF
TGCGCCAGCAGCCAAGCGTCCCCAAGGGATTCACCCCTCCACTTT
>TRBJ2-5|-|few|TRBV10-2
CASTEGEQETQYF
TGCGCCAGCACGGAAGGGGAACAAGAGACCCAGTACTTC
>TRBJ2-7|-|-|TRBV6-2/TRBV6-3
CASSSPRTETYEQYF
TGTGCCAGCAGCTCCCCGAGGACGGAAACCTACGAGCAGTACTTC
>TRBJ2-7|TRBD1|few|TRBV7-2
CASSLDRAPGEQYF
TGTGCCAGCAGCTTGGACAGGGCCCCCGGCGAGCAGTACTTC
>TRBJ2-3|-|few|TRBV12-3/TRBV12-4
CASMYRGAAQYF
TGTGCCAGCATGTATCGAGGGGCAGCGCAGTATTTT
>TRBJ2-2|-|-|TRBV4-2
CASSSRRAGELFF
TGTGCCAGCAGCTCTAGGCGGGCCGGGGAGCTGTTTTTT
>TRBJ2-7|-|few|TRBV20-1
CSAVGYEQYF
TGCAGTGCTGTGGGGTACGAGCAGTACTTC
>TRBJ1-1|TRBD1|-|TRBV20-1
CSAPGTGWTEAFF
TGCAGTGCTCCCGGGACAGGGTGGACTGAAGCTTTCTTT
>TRBJ2-1|TRBD2|-|TRBV6-1
CASSRLAGPRSEQFF
TGTGCCAGCAGTCGACTAGCGGGACCCCGCAGTGAGCAGTTCTTC
>TRBJ2-7|TRBD2|-|TRBV27
CTSKPHDRAGGAEQYF
TGTACCAGCAAACCTCACGACCGAGCGGGAGGGGCCGAGCAGTACTTC
>TRBJ2-3|TRBD2|-|TRBV9
CASSVGRTSGSTDTQYF
TGTGCCAGCAGCGTAGGGAGGACTAGCGGTAGCACAGATACGCAGTATTTT
>TRBJ2-7|TRBD1|-|TRBV5-1
CASSSNRGYEQYF
TGCGCCAGCAGCTCCAACAGGGGGTACGAGCAGTACTTC
>TRBJ1-6|-|-|TRBV10-3
CAIKAREDSPLHF
TGTGCCATCAAAGCCAGGGAGGATTCACCCCTCCACTTT
>TRBJ2-7|TRBD2|once|TRBV10-3
CAISETHTSGSYEQYF
TGTGCCATCAGTGAGACCCATACTAGCGGCTCCTACGAGCAGTACTTC
>TRBJ2-5|-|-|TRBV3-1
CASSQDRGVETQYF
TGTGCCAGCAGCCAAGATCGTGGCGTGGAGACCCAGTACTTC
>TRBJ1-1|-|-|TRBV5-6
CASSLVERSTEAFF
TGTGCCAGCAGCTTGGTCGAGAGGAGCACTGAAGCTTTCTTT
>TRBJ1-5|TRBD1|many|TRBV12-3/TRBV12-4
CASSPTGGMRPQHF
TGTGCCAGCAGTCCGACAGGGGGTATGCGGCCCCAGCATTTT
>TRBJ1-6|-|-|TRBV12-3/TRBV12-4
CASSLGRGTINSPLHF
TGTGCCAGCAGTTTAGGGCGGGGGACTATAAATTCACCCCTCCACTTT
>TRBJ1-2|-|few|TRBV4-3
CASSQARGVGYGYTF
TGCGCCAGCAGCCAAGCGCGGGGGGTTGGCTATGGCTACACCTTC
>TRBJ1-5|-|-|TRBV20-1
CSASGGQPQHF
TGCAGTGCTAGTGGGGGTCAGCCCCAGCATTTT
>TRBJ2-3|-|few|TRBV6-5
CASSYSYPGSVTDTQYF
TGTGCCAGCAGTTACTCGTATCCTGGGTCCGTAACAGATACGCAGTATTTT
>TRBJ1-3|TRBD1|few|TRBV20-1
CSASLPGQSYSGNTIYF
TGCAGTGCTAGTTTACCGGGACAGTCCTACTCTGGAAACACCATATATTTT
>TRBJ2-2|TRBD2|-|TRBV7-2
CASSLGGLAGVTGELFF
TGTGCCAGCAGCTTAGGCGGACTAGCGGGAGTCACCGGGGAGCTGTTTTTT
>TRBJ1-5|-|few|TRBV7-9
CASSRTESNQPQHF
TGTGCCAGCAGCAGGACAGAGAGCAATCAGCCCCAGCATTTT
>TRBJ2-7|-|-|TRBV10-3
CAISDSRDRPYEQYF
TGTGCCATCAGTGATAGCCGGGATCGACCCTACGAGCAGTACTTC
>TRBJ2-3|-|few|TRBV24-1
CATSDLQIRDTQYF
TGTGCCACCAGTGACCTTCAGATAAGAGATACGCAGTATTTT
>TRBJ2-7|TRBD2|-|TRBV20-1
CSARNSGTPGGEQYF
TGCAGTGCTAGAAATTCCGGGACGCCCGGGGGGGAGCAGTACTTC
>TRBJ1-6|-|few|TRBV12-3/TRBV12-4
CASKIQEGNSPLHF
TGTGCCAGCAAAATACAGGAGGGTAATTCACCCCTCCACTTT
>TRBJ2-3|-|few|TRBV20-1
CSASVTDTQYF
TGCAGTGCTAGCGTCACAGATACGCAGTATTTT
>TRBJ1-3|TRBD1|few|TRBV6-1
CASSADRDRRYTIYF
TGTGCCAGCAGCGCGGACCGGGACAGGAGGTACACCATATATTTT
>TRBJ2-3|TRBD2|few|TRBV6-2/TRBV6-3
CASRVTSGRSDTQYF
TGTGCCAGCAGAGTAACTAGCGGGAGATCAGATACGCAGTATTTT
>TRBJ2-7|-|few|TRBV6-1
CASSPQKPGRDSYEQYF
TGTGCCAGCAGTCCACAGAAACCGGGACGGGATTCCTACGAGCAGTACTTC
>TRBJ2-5|-|-|TRBV6-6
CASSTRGGETQYF
TGTGCCAGCAGTACCAGGGGTGGTGAGACCCAGTACTTC
>TRBJ1-2|-|-|TRBV7-2
CASSLGLGLGTKDGYTF
TGTGCCAGCAGCTTAGGGCTTGGTTTAGGGACAAAGGATGGCTACACCTTC
>TRBJ2-7|-|-|TRBV15
CATSRDLGLSCEQYF
TGTGCCACCAGCAGGGACTTGGGCCTCTCCTGCGAGCAGTACTTC
>TRBJ2-7|-|few|TRBV20-1
CSARESGRAYEQYF
TGCAGTGCTAGGGAGAGTGGGAGAGCCTACGAGCAGTACTTC
>TRBJ1-6|-|-|TRBV25-1
CASSMGLNSPLHF
TGTGCCAGCAGTATGGGCCTTAATTCACCCCTCCACTTT
>TRBJ1-4|-|-|TRBV5-1
CASSLLGPLTNEKLFF
TGCGCCAGCAGCTTGCTGGGGCCGCTGACTAATGAAAAACTGTTTTTT
>TRBJ2-3|TRBD1|few|TRBV12-3/TRBV12-4
CASSFTATGATADTQYF
TGTGCCAGCAGTTTCACCGCGACAGGGGCCACGGCAGATACGCAGTATTTT
>TRBJ2-3|-|-|TRBV10-3
CAISVIGDTQYF
TGTGCCATCAGTGTGATCGGAGATACGCAGTATTTT
>TRBJ1-5|-|-|TRBV20-1
CSARMGLGNQPQHF
TGCAGTGCTAGAATGGGCCTGGGCAATCAGCCCCAGCATTTT
>TRBJ2-5|TRBD1|few|TRBV6-5
CASSYSTGVKETQYF
TGTGCCAGCAGTTACAGTACAGGGGTTAAAGAGACCCAGTACTTC
>TRBJ2-2|TRBD1|-|TRBV9
CASSGTGGSRTGELFF
TGTGCCAGTTCCGGGACAGGGGGTTCTCGGACCGGGGAGCTGTTTTTT
>TRBJ2-5|TRBD2|once|TRBV20-1
CSASFLGVAGGETQYF
TGCAGTGCTAGTTTTCTCGGGGTAGCGGGAGGAGAGACCCAGTACTTC
>TRBJ2-4|-|few|TRBV5-1
CASSPAALAKNIQYF
TGCGCCAGCAGCCCGGCCGCATTAGCCAAAAACATTCAGTACTTC